Below, 9 T cell receptor beta chains from the same sample are listed, as sequenced in a study of blood T cell repertoires in COVID-19. TCRdb keeps only in-frame clones here, not all; method: immunoSEQ multiplex PCR. There are 150,000 to 200,000 clones in the sample; roughly 85% occur only once, and roughly 20% lies in the top ten. What was sequenced was PBMCs or T cells enriched from blood (not recorded which). The receptors originated from a man aged 55 to 69 who had recovered from COVID-19.

This clone was found once. The CDR3 DNA is TGTGCCACCAGTAGGGGAGGGGGCGAGCAGTACTTC. Its translation: CATSRGGGEQYF. The chain joins TRBV24-1 to TRBJ2-7; TRBD2 is a possible D gene (7 bases). Germline values: CDR1 KGHDR, CDR2 SFDVKD. With 6 bases removed from V and 6 bases from J, the gap between germline ends came to 11 bases. This CDR3 is 12 amino acids long.

V and J are TRBV6-5 and TRBJ1-5; weak D call: TRBD1 (6 bases). This CDR3 has 13 residues. The V end was cut by 6 bases, the J end by 6 bases, with 12 bases between. The germline CDR1 and CDR2 sequences are MNHEY and SVGAGI. CDR3 sequence: CASSATGTQPQHF. The CDR3 DNA follows: TGTGCCAGCAGCGCAACAGGGACTCAGCCCCAGCATTTT.

This sequence joins TRBV7-3 and TRBJ2-1; 9 bases fit TRBD1. Germline V gene lookup returns CDR1 SGHTA and CDR2 FQGTGA. Losses at the gene ends were 3 bases for V and 8 bases for J; bases not matched to a gene: 11. The CDR3 has 16 residues. CDR3 nucleotides: TGTGCCAGCAGCTTCACCCCGGGACAGGGTGTGGATGAGCAGTTCTTC. This translates into CASSFTPGQGVDEQFF.

V and J are TRBV7-2 and TRBJ2-7; 12 nucleotides line up with TRBD2. Germline V gene sequence: CDR1 SGHTA, CDR2 FQGNSA. V lost 6 bases to trimming and J lost 6 bases; unmatched junction nucleotides: 3. CDR3 length: 13 residues. As DNA, the CDR3 is TGTGCCAGCAGTCGGACTAGCGGGGTCGAGCAGTACTTC. It encodes CASSRTSGVEQYF. Together with reference TRBV7-2 and TRBJ2-7, the CDR3 gives the full variable domain: GAGVSQSPSNKVTEKGKDVELRCDPISGHTALYWYRQSLGQGLEFLIYFQGNSAPDKSGLPSDRFSAERTGGSVSTLTIQRTQQEDSAVYLCASSRTSGVEQYFGPGTRLTVT.

The chain links TRBV28 to TRBJ2-3, with TRBD2 matching over 11 bases. J was trimmed by 13 bases and V by 5 bases; bases with no gene match: 14. Germline V gives CDR1 MDHEN, CDR2 SYDVKM. CDR3 length: 15 amino acids. CDR3 in amino acids: CASSGTSGGQIREYF. The CDR3, as DNA: TGTGCCAGCAGTGGAACTAGCGGGGGCCAGATACGGGAGTATTTT.

In this sample, this clone turned up once. One junction end does not reproduce the germline sequence, and a read error may be involved. The chain combines TRBV12-3 or TRBV12-4 with TRBJ1-6, with no clear D. There are 13 residues in the CDR3. CDR3 amino acids: CASGLRGYSPLHF. In DNA, the CDR3 is TGTGCCAGCGGTTTAAGAGGGTATTCACCCCTCCACTTT.

This rearrangement joins TRBV7-9 to TRBJ2-3, with a tentative D call TRBD2 (6 bases). Germline-derived CDR1 and CDR2 are SEHNR and FQNEAQ (reference sequence). CDR3 length: 16 residues. The V end lost 5 bases, the J end lost 2 bases, and 17 bases lay between the germline ends. In DNA form, the CDR3 reads TGTGCCAGCAGCCCGCGGGACCTGGCTTTCACAGATACGCAGTATTTT. Translated: CASSPRDLAFTDTQYF. Full variable domain (missing parts from reference TRBV7-9 and TRBJ2-3): DTGVSQNPRHKITKRGQNVTFRCDPISEHNRLYWYRQTLGQGPEFLTYFQNEAQLEKSRLLSDRFSAERPKGSFSTLEIQRTEQGDSAMYLCASSPRDLAFTDTQYFGPGTRLTVL.

The chain employs TRBV7-2 and TRBJ2-2; TRBD2 might be the D (5 bases). The CDR3 length is 13 residues. V was clipped by 4 bases and J by 8 bases, with 11 bases between them. Germline values: CDR1 SGHTA, CDR2 FQGNSA. The CDR3 loop is CASSWASSGELFF. CDR3 coding DNA: TGTGCCAGCAGCTGGGCTAGCTCGGGGGAGCTGTTTTTT.

The V call is TRBV28, the J call TRBJ1-2; 8 bases line up with TRBD1. V trimming: 5 bases; J trimming: 8 bases; junction bases outside the gene matches: 16. Germline assignment: CDR1 MDHEN and CDR2 SYDVKM. The CDR3 totals 16 residues. This CDR3 is CASSLPETGQGKGYTF. The CDR3 nucleotides read TGTGCCAGCAGTCTCCCTGAAACTGGACAGGGCAAGGGCTACACCTTC.